Listed here is a single T cell receptor beta chain. One junction end does not reproduce the germline sequence, and a read error may be involved. The record originates from a study of Tregs in tolerant kidney transplant recipients. Unstimulated regulatory T cells (CD4+CD25+CD127-), CD4+CD25- non-regulatory cells, CD4 and CD8 cells were FACS-sorted from thawed PBMCs. Libraries were prepared by immunoSEQ multiplex PCR; TCRdb keeps only in-frame clonotypes and omits some of them. The table lists about 110,000 clones, roughly 89% of them singletons, with 0.3% to 0.4% in the top ten. The CDR3 is 11 residues long. The germline V gene encodes CDR1 MNHNY and CDR2 SVGAGI (reference sequence).

The genes are TRBV6-6 and TRBJ1-2; D ambiguous. This sequence was found in a human donor who received a combined kidney and bone marrow transplant. The starting material was CD4+ T cells from blood, obtained before the transplant. The CDR3 is CASSTPGNDFF. DNA of the CDR3: TGTGCCAGCAGCACCCCGGGTAATGATTTCTTC.